This entry concerns a single T cell receptor beta chain. Its antigen remains unknown. This specimen belongs to a study of T cells in localized non-small cell lung cancer. Trimming left V 1 base short and J 4 bases short, with 8 bases between. The CDR3 runs 13 residues. From germline, CDR1 is GTSNPN and CDR2 SVGIG (reference sequence). Profiling relied on immunoSEQ multiplex PCR, and the TCRdb table lists in-frame clones only, not all of them. The sample consists of roughly 38,000 clones, 85% to 90% of them appearing once. Points from the study as a whole: Clonality of T cells reached its maximum in uninvolved adjacent lung, surpassing tumor.

The sequenced sample was peripheral blood, obtained before any cancer treatment. The sequence was obtained from a female donor older than 55 with stage I squamous cell lung carcinoma. The V and J genes are TRBV30 and TRBJ2-1; D is possibly TRBD1 (6 bases). The CDR3 loop reads CAWSAGTYNEQFF. CDR3 DNA: TGTGCCTGGAGTGCCGGGACATACAATGAGCAGTTCTTC.